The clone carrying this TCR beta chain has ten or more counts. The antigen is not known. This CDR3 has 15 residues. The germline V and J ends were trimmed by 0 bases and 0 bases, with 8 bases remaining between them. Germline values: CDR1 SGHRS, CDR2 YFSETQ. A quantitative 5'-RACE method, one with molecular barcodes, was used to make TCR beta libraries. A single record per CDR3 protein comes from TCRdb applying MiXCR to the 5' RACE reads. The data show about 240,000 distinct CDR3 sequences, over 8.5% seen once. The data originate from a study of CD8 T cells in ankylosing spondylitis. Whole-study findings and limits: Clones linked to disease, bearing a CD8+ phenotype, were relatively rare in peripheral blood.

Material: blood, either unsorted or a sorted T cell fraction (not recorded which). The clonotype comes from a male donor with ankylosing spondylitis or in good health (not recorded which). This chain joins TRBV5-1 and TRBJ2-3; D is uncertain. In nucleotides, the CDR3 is TGCGCCAGCAGCTTGGTCGCCACTAGCACAGATACGCAGTATTTT. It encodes CASSLVATSTDTQYF.